This TCR beta chain was obtained from a study of cytomegalovirus exposure and HLA in healthy donors. Whole-study context: For the approximately 400 genotyped donors, about 81% fell within the Caucasian-associated ancestry cluster. Whole-study findings and limits: The study designated 160 or so TCR beta chains cytomegalovirus-associated.

The PCR ran on 60 Vbeta and 13 Jbeta primers. The repertoire was sequenced with immunoSEQ multiplex PCR; TCRdb's copy has only in-frame clones and lacks some. The sample yields about 160,000 clones, approximately 86% seen once. With regard to this clone: What it recognizes is unknown.

CDR3 length: 15 amino acids. Germline V lookup: CDR1 MNHEY, CDR2 SMNVEV (reference sequence). V gave up 5 bases and J gave up 2 bases; unmatched junction bases: 2. The rearrangement joins TRBV27 to TRBJ2-6; the match to TRBD1 covers 8 bases. What was sequenced was PBMCs. This TCR was sampled from a woman aged 18-29 years in good health and CMV-seronegative. Here the CDR3 DNA reads TGTGCCAGCAGTCCAGGGGGCGCTGGGGCCAACGTCCTGACTTTC. Translated, it gives CASSPGGAGANVLTF.